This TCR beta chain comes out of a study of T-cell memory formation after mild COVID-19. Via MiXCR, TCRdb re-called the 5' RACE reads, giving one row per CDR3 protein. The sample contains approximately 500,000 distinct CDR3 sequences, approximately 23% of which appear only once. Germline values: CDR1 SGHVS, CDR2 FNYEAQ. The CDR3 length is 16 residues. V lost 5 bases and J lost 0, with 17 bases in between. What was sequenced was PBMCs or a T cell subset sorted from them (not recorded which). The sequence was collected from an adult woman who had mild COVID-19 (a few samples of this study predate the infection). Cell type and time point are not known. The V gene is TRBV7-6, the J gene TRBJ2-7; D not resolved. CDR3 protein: CASSLKETTFSYEQYF. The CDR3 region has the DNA TGTGCCAGCAGCCTGAAAGAAACCACTTTCTCCTACGAGCAGTACTTC.